A selection of T cell receptor beta chains follows, all from one sample in a study of immune evolution from preneoplasia to lung adenocarcinoma. Some clones are missing from TCRdb's copy, which holds only in-frame ones; the method was immunoSEQ multiplex PCR. The table has 20,000 to 25,000 clones, around 75% seen once. The sample comprised FFPE invasive lung adenocarcinoma tissue. The receptors come from a person between 60 and 70 years old with lung adenocarcinoma. CDR3s include the opening cysteine and the closing phenylalanine or tryptophan. The D gene is left open where the match is weak. For some rows the clone size is stated as once, few or many, or as a class when expanded; others skip it.

CDR3nt	CDR3aa	abundance	d_gene	len	v_gene	j_gene
TGTGCCAGCAGCCCGGTTCAGGGGGTGGCTGGAAACACCATATATTTT	CASSPVQGVAGNTIYF	large	TRBD1	16	TRBV7-9	TRBJ1-3
TGCGCCAGCAGCTTGAGGCTAGCGGGAGATGGTACAGATACGCAGTATTTT	CASSLRLAGDGTDTQYF	.	TRBD2	17	TRBV5-1	TRBJ2-3
TGTGCCAGCTCCGGGACTAGCGTCAATGAGCAGTTCTTC	CASSGTSVNEQFF	.	TRBD2	13	TRBV6-4	TRBJ2-1
TGCGCCAGCAGCTTCCGAGGGACAGGGTACCAAGAGACCCAGTACTTC	CASSFRGTGYQETQYF	.	TRBD1	16	TRBV5-1	TRBJ2-5
TGTGCCAGCAGGGGGGTTGGGAGGCATAACTATGGCTACACCTTC	CASRGVGRHNYGYTF	.	.	15	TRBV28	TRBJ1-2
TGTGCCAGCAGTGGGACAGGGGGCAAAGCTTTCTTT	CASSGTGGKAFF	.	TRBD1	12	TRBV6-1	TRBJ1-1
TGCGCCAGCAGTGAGTCGGACAGCTACACTGAAGCTTTCTTT	CASSESDSYTEAFF	.	.	14	TRBV10-1	TRBJ1-1
TGTGCCAGCAGTGACGGACTAGCGGGAGTAGGAGATACGCAGTATTTT	CASSDGLAGVGDTQYF	.	TRBD2	16	TRBV2	TRBJ2-3
TGTGCCAGCTCACCGAGCGGGAGTAAATCAGGCGCGCAGTACTTC	CASSPSGSKSGAQYF	.	TRBD2	15	TRBV18	TRBJ2-7
TGTGCCAGCAGTCCTGGATCAGGGTCCTACAATGAGCAGTTCTTC	CASSPGSGSYNEQFF	.	.	15	TRBV6-4	TRBJ2-1
TGTGCCAGCAGCCGGGGACTACCTCAAGAGACCCAGTACTTC	CASSRGLPQETQYF	.	TRBD2	14	TRBV7-2	TRBJ2-5
TGCGCCAGCACTCCGGGACTAGGGAAATACGAGCAGTACTTC	CASTPGLGKYEQYF	.	TRBD2	14	TRBV4-1	TRBJ2-7
TGTGCCAGCAGTTCCGGACGCTCCCTCTCCTACAATGAGCAGTTCTTC	CASSSGRSLSYNEQFF	.	.	16	TRBV27	TRBJ2-1
TGTGCCAGCAGCTTAAATCGGGGTGGGGAGCAGTTCTTC	CASSLNRGGEQFF	.	.	13	TRBV11-1	TRBJ2-1
TGTGCCAGCAGCTTAGAAGATTCACCCCTCCACTTT	CASSLEDSPLHF	.	.	12	TRBV7-9	TRBJ1-6
TGTGCCAGCAGTCCCCGCCCAGGGGGCGGTCAGCCCCAGCATTTT	CASSPRPGGGQPQHF	.	TRBD1	15	TRBV6-6	TRBJ1-5
TGTGCCAGCAGCTTAGGTCGCGGGCTGGGGGATACGCAGTATTTT	CASSLGRGLGDTQYF	few	.	15	TRBV7-2	TRBJ2-3
TGCAGCGTTGGGCAGGCCAATAACTATGGCTACACCTTC	CSVGQANNYGYTF	few	.	13	TRBV29-1	TRBJ1-2
TGTGCCAGCAGTGACTCTAGAGAGACCGGGGAGCTGTTTTTT	CASSDSRETGELFF	.	.	14	TRBV6-4	TRBJ2-2
TGTGCCAGCAGATTACAGAACACTGAAGCTTTCTTT	CASRLQNTEAFF	once	.	12	TRBV28	TRBJ1-1
TGTGCCAACAGCGCCCAACGGAACACTGAAGCTTTCTTT	CANSAQRNTEAFF	.	.	13	TRBV7-2	TRBJ1-1
TGCGCCAGCAGACAAAGCCGGGACCCCGTAGGGGAGCTGTTTTTT	CASRQSRDPVGELFF	.	.	15	TRBV5-1	TRBJ2-2
TGTGCCAACGGGGACAGGGGTCTTCAAGAGACCCAGTACTTC	CANGDRGLQETQYF	.	TRBD1	14	TRBV18	TRBJ2-5
TGCGCCAGCAGCTTGGCTTCCGGGACAGGGGGCAATGGCTACACCTTC	CASSLASGTGGNGYTF	.	TRBD1	16	TRBV5-1	TRBJ1-2
TGTGCCACCAGCAGGGACCAGGACGAAGCTTTCTTT	CATSRDQDEAFF	.	.	12	TRBV15	TRBJ1-1
TGTGCCAGCAGTGAAGGGAGGATTAGGGAGACCCAGTACTTC	CASSEGRIRETQYF	.	.	14	TRBV2	TRBJ2-5
TGTGCCAGCAGCTTAGCCGGGGGAACCAATGAGCAGTTCTTC	CASSLAGGTNEQFF	.	.	14	TRBV11-2	TRBJ2-1
TGTGCCAGCAGTGTGTGGGTCGATTACTCCTACGAGCAGTACTTC	CASSVWVDYSYEQYF	.	.	15	TRBV2	TRBJ2-7
TGTGCCAGCAGCCCAGCCCCCGGGCCGAGCTACACCTTC	CASSPAPGPSYTF	.	.	13	TRBV9	TRBJ1-2
TGTGCCAGCACCGTGGGGTCGGGCACTGAAGCTTTCTTT	CASTVGSGTEAFF	large	.	13	TRBV2	TRBJ1-1
TGTGCCAGCAGCTTAGAAAGCGGGAGGTTGTACAATGAGCAGTTCTTC	CASSLESGRLYNEQFF	.	TRBD2	16	TRBV7-8	TRBJ2-1
TGTGCCAGCAGTTTGGGCAGGGCGTACCAAGAGACCCAGTACTTC	CASSLGRAYQETQYF	.	.	15	TRBV28	TRBJ2-5
TGTGCCAGCAGCCCCCAGTCGGGCGGGGGGGACATTCAGTACTTC	CASSPQSGGGDIQYF	.	TRBD2	15	TRBV28	TRBJ2-4
TGTGCCAGCAGTCCGCCGGACAGGGGAGCTTTCTTT	CASSPPDRGAFF	.	TRBD1	12	TRBV28	TRBJ1-1
TGCGCCAGCAGCCCCGGCTGGGCAGATGCAACTAATGAAAAACTGTTTTTT	CASSPGWADATNEKLFF	.	.	17	TRBV4-1	TRBJ1-4
TGTGCCAGCGAAGGACTAGCGGGAGGCCTTTTCAGCACAGATACGCAGTATTTT	CASEGLAGGLFSTDTQYF	.	TRBD2	18	TRBV28	TRBJ2-3
TGTGCCAGCAGGGTGCTAGCGAGAACCGGGGAGCTGTTTTTT	CASRVLARTGELFF	few	.	14	TRBV6-5	TRBJ2-2
TGTGCCAGCTCATCGACAGACGGAAACACCGGGGAGCTGTTTTTT	CASSSTDGNTGELFF	.	.	15	TRBV18	TRBJ2-2
TGTGCCAGCATGACCAGGGGGGGCTACACCTTC	CASMTRGGYTF	.	TRBD1	11	TRBV27	TRBJ1-2
TGTGCCAGCAGCCAAGATCGGTCGAGCTCCTACGAGCAGTACTTC	CASSQDRSSSYEQYF	.	.	15	TRBV7-2	TRBJ2-7
TGTGCCAGCAGCTTTCTGTCCGGGACAGGGGGGGAGACCCAGTACTTC	CASSFLSGTGGETQYF	once	TRBD1	16	TRBV5-6	TRBJ2-5
TGTGCCAGCAGTTCCCTCTCCTACGAGCAGTACTTC	CASSSLSYEQYF	.	.	12	TRBV28	TRBJ2-7
TGCGCCAGCAGCCAAGGAGCCAGGGAGCAGTTCTTC	CASSQGAREQFF	large	.	12	TRBV4-1	TRBJ2-1
TGCGCCAGCAGCTTGAATTCGGGTTCGTCGCCCCAGCATTTT	CASSLNSGSSPQHF	.	.	14	TRBV5-1	TRBJ1-5
TGCAGCGTGCGTATCCCAGCGGGAAGCAACGAGCAGTACTTC	CSVRIPAGSNEQYF	.	TRBD2	14	TRBV29-1	TRBJ2-7
TGCGCCAGCAACCCCGGACTAGCGGGAAACTACGAGCAGTACTTC	CASNPGLAGNYEQYF	.	TRBD2	15	TRBV5-1	TRBJ2-7
TGTGCCAGCAGCTTACTAGCGGGAGGCCAGAAGTACTTC	CASSLLAGGQKYF	.	TRBD2	13	TRBV5-4	TRBJ2-7
TGTGCCAGCAGTTTGAGTCGGAACGAGCAGTACTTC	CASSLSRNEQYF	large	.	12	TRBV28	TRBJ2-7
TGTGCCAGTATTGGGGACACAGATACGCAGTATTTT	CASIGDTDTQYF	.	.	12	TRBV19	TRBJ2-3
TGTGCCAGCAGCTTAGTCACGGGGGGAGGTGGAGATACGCAGTATTTT	CASSLVTGGGGDTQYF	.	TRBD2	16	TRBV7-9	TRBJ2-3